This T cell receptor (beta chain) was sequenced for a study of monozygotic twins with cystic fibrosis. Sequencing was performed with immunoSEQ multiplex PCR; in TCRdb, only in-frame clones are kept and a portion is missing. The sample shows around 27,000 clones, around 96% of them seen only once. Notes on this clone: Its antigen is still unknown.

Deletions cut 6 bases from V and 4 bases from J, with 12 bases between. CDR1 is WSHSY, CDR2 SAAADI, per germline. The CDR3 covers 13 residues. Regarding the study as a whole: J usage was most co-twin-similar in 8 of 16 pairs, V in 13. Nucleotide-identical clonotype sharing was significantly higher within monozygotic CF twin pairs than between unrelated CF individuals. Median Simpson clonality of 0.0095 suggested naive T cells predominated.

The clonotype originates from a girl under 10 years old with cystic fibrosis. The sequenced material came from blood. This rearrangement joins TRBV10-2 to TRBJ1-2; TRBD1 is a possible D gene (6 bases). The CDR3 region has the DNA TGCGCCAGCAGCCCCGGGACAATCTATGGCTACACCTTC. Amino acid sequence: CASSPGTIYGYTF.